This TCR beta chain was captured by sequencing in a study of OX40 agonist ivuxolimab in advanced cancers. Study-level background: Patients achieving partial responses numbered three: one hepatocellular carcinoma case and two cutaneous melanoma cases. Study conclusions and caveats: Averaging showed that CD8+ T cells had more expanded clones than CD4+ did. There was clonal expansion of CD4+ and CD8+ blood T cells by week 6 at 0.1 to 3.0 mg/kg. Part of the nonresponder group also had normalized T-cell clonal expansion that was low.

Assay: immunoSEQ multiplex PCR; the TCRdb copy retains only in-frame clones and omits some. The sample lists 70,000 to 80,000 clones; 70% to 90% were seen once. The germline V gene has CDR1 LGHNA and CDR2 YNFKEQ. The CDR3 is 17 residues long. J was trimmed by 0 bases and V by 1 base; bases with no gene match: 2. With respect to this clone: Its antigen remains unknown.

The receptor comes from an adult with an advanced solid tumor such as melanoma, head and neck, liver or kidney cancer. The rearrangement joins TRBV4-2 to TRBJ2-6; 8 bases fit TRBD1. The material sequenced was CD4+ or CD8+ T cells sorted from blood, taken in a trial of the OX40 agonist ivuxolimab. Here the CDR3 reads CASSQVQGASGANVLTF. The CDR3 coding sequence is TGTGCCAGCAGCCAAGTGCAGGGGGCCTCTGGGGCCAACGTCCTGACTTTC.